This is a list of T cell receptor beta chains from one sample in a study of memory CD4+ T cells and cytomegalovirus serostatus. The table came from immunoSEQ multiplex PCR; TCRdb's copy has only in-frame clones and leaves some out. This sample has roughly 28,000 clones, with about 76% found just once. Specimen: memory CD4+ T cells from blood. These receptors all stem from an adult in good health and CMV-seronegative. Each CDR3 is given with its conserved first and last residue. The D gene is left open where the match is weak. Rows may omit the clone size; those that give it use once, few, many or a size class.

size	J	V	D	CDR3	DNA
-	TRBJ2-7	TRBV18	TRBD1	CASSPPGQGTHEQYF	TGTGCCAGCTCACCGCCGGGACAGGGGACCCACGAGCAGTACTTC
-	TRBJ2-5	TRBV10-2	-	CASSEAEETQYF	TGCGCCAGCAGTGAAGCGGAAGAGACCCAGTACTTC
-	TRBJ1-1	TRBV19	TRBD1	CASTLTGGPGAFF	TGTGCCAGTACTCTGACAGGGGGCCCTGGGGCTTTCTTT
few	TRBJ1-5	TRBV29-1	-	CSVGSSNQPQHF	TGCAGCGTTGGCAGTAGCAATCAGCCCCAGCATTTT
once	TRBJ1-2	TRBV18	-	CASSPTTQGYYGYTF	TGTGCCAGCTCACCAACAACACAGGGTTACTATGGCTACACCTTC
-	TRBJ1-4	TRBV7-9	TRBD1	CASSPTGQGSNEKLFF	TGTGCCAGCAGTCCGACTGGACAGGGTAGTAATGAAAAACTGTTTTTT
-	TRBJ2-7	TRBV7-9	TRBD1	CASSSDRGIPYEQYF	TGTGCCAGCAGCTCGGACAGGGGTATACCCTACGAGCAGTACTTC
-	TRBJ2-7	TRBV5-6	-	CASSIGGATEQYF	TGTGCCAGCAGTATAGGGGGGGCCACCGAGCAGTACTTC
-	TRBJ2-1	TRBV6-1	-	CASSEGPNDGFYNEQFF	TGTGCCAGCAGTGAAGGTCCAAACGACGGGTTTTACAATGAGCAGTTCTTC
-	TRBJ2-3	TRBV29-1	-	CSVAAGLYADTQYF	TGCAGCGTTGCGGCCGGACTGTACGCAGATACGCAGTATTTT
few	TRBJ1-1	TRBV7-2	TRBD1	CASSVRDRGTGTEAFF	TGTGCCAGCAGCGTCCGGGACAGGGGTACTGGCACTGAAGCTTTCTTT
-	TRBJ1-1	TRBV19	-	CASIRGTWGTEAFF	TGTGCCAGTATACGAGGGACCTGGGGCACTGAAGCTTTCTTT
few	TRBJ2-7	TRBV6-5	TRBD1	CASTPDRGYEQYF	TGTGCCAGCACCCCGGACAGGGGCTACGAGCAGTACTTC
-	TRBJ1-3	TRBV6-1	-	CASSEALQGRNTIYF	TGTGCCAGCAGTGAAGCGCTTCAGGGGAGAAACACCATATATTTT
-	TRBJ1-2	TRBV6-5	-	CASSLGGQVGYGYTF	TGTGCCAGCAGTTTAGGGGGGCAGGTCGGCTATGGCTACACCTTC
-	TRBJ1-1	TRBV9	-	CASSVSDRRPNTEAFF	TGTGCCAGCAGCGTATCAGACAGGAGGCCGAACACTGAAGCTTTCTTT
-	TRBJ2-1	TRBV7-2	-	CASSLAGGKFNEQFF	TGTGCCAGCAGCTTGGCTGGGGGCAAGTTCAATGAGCAGTTCTTC
-	TRBJ1-2	TRBV9	-	CASNGEINYGYTF	TGTGCCAGCAACGGGGAGATTAACTATGGCTACACCTTC
-	TRBJ1-2	TRBV11-3	TRBD1	CASSPDRVGYTF	TGTGCCAGCAGCCCAGACAGGGTTGGCTACACCTTC
-	TRBJ2-7	TRBV6-5	-	CATLPRTESYEQYF	TGTGCCACCCTTCCCCGGACAGAGAGCTACGAGCAGTACTTC
-	TRBJ2-7	TRBV28	-	CASSFPGTRSEQYF	TGTGCCAGCAGTTTCCCAGGGACCCGTAGCGAGCAGTACTTC
-	TRBJ2-7	TRBV5-4	-	CASSFGAAYEQYF	TGTGCCAGCAGCTTTGGTGCAGCCTACGAGCAGTACTTC
once	TRBJ1-2	TRBV6-5	-	CASSYSADRYYGYTF	TGTGCCAGCAGTTACTCGGCAGACCGATACTATGGCTACACCTTC
-	TRBJ2-5	TRBV10-3	-	CAISTRPQETQYF	TGTGCCATCAGTACTAGACCCCAGGAGACCCAGTACTTC
once	TRBJ2-7	TRBV9	-	CASSVDLNSYEQYF	TGTGCCAGCAGCGTCGACTTGAACTCCTACGAGCAGTACTTC
-	TRBJ1-1	TRBV18	-	CASSASRDTEAFF	TGTGCCAGCTCAGCCTCTAGAGACACTGAAGCTTTCTTT
-	TRBJ1-4	TRBV21-1	-	CASAEGSGGFEMEKLFF	TGTGCCAGCGCCGAAGGCTCGGGAGGGTTCGAAATGGAAAAACTGTTTTTT
-	TRBJ2-5	TRBV11-2	TRBD2	CASRPGGRTWPQIETQYF	TGTGCCAGCAGACCTGGCGGGAGGACCTGGCCGCAAATAGAGACCCAGTACTTC
-	TRBJ1-2	TRBV7-3	-	CASSLNSGNYGYTF	TGTGCCAGCAGCTTAAATAGTGGAAACTATGGCTACACCTTC
few	TRBJ2-5	TRBV14	-	CASSLGETQYF	TGTGCCAGCAGCCTAGGAGAGACCCAGTACTTC
-	TRBJ2-5	TRBV7-3	TRBD2	CASSPGLAQKETQYF	TGTGCCAGCAGTCCCGGACTAGCGCAGAAAGAGACCCAGTACTTC
-	TRBJ2-5	TRBV5-1	-	CASSFEGRETQYF	TGCGCCAGCAGCTTCGAGGGAAGAGAGACCCAGTACTTC
-	TRBJ1-3	TRBV6-1	TRBD1	CASSEQGVSTIYF	TGTGCCAGCAGTGAGCAGGGGGTCAGCACCATATATTTT
few	TRBJ2-7	TRBV9	-	CASSVGVAGGEQYF	TGTGCCAGCAGCGTAGGGGTGGCGGGTGGAGAGCAGTACTTC
-	TRBJ1-5	TRBV19	-	CASSILQGSNQPQHF	TGTGCCAGTAGTATCTTACAGGGAAGCAATCAGCCCCAGCATTTT
-	TRBJ2-7	TRBV6-5	TRBD2	CASSYVALALTYEQYF	TGTGCCAGCAGTTACGTCGCACTAGCGCTCACCTACGAGCAGTACTTC
-	TRBJ1-1	TRBV27	TRBD1	CASSNRQGATEAFF	TGTGCCAGCAGCAACAGACAGGGGGCCACTGAAGCTTTCTTT
-	TRBJ2-7	TRBV18	-	CASSPETGRHEQYF	TGTGCCAGCTCGCCTGAGACAGGGAGGCACGAGCAGTACTTC
-	TRBJ2-6	TRBV7-9	-	CASSRGGSGANVLTF	TGTGCCAGCAGCCGAGGTGGGTCTGGGGCCAACGTCCTGACTTTC
-	TRBJ2-7	TRBV28	TRBD2	CASCLSGNPYEQYF	TGTGCCAGCTGCCTTAGCGGGAACCCCTACGAGCAGTACTTC
-	TRBJ1-1	TRBV7-2	-	CASSLEVVAFF	TGTGCCAGCAGCTTAGAGGTCGTGGCTTTCTTT
-	TRBJ2-7	TRBV29-1	-	CSVPRGRPGEQYF	TGCAGCGTCCCCAGAGGGAGACCGGGCGAGCAGTACTTC
-	TRBJ2-3	TRBV19	TRBD2	CASSTSSGRRTSTDTQYF	TGTGCCAGTAGTACCTCTAGCGGACGACGAACTAGCACAGATACGCAGTATTTT
once	TRBJ1-4	TRBV5-1	TRBD1	CASSRRGQDEKLFF	TGCGCCAGCAGTCGCAGGGGGCAGGATGAAAAACTGTTTTTT
-	TRBJ2-1	TRBV30	TRBD2	CAWRGLGANEQFF	TGTGCCTGGAGGGGACTAGGGGCCAATGAGCAGTTCTTC
once	TRBJ2-2	TRBV10-3	-	CAISESGGANTGELFF	TGTGCCATCAGTGAGTCGGGCGGCGCGAACACCGGGGAGCTGTTTTTT
-	TRBJ1-1	TRBV29-1	-	CSASDGNTEAFF	TGCAGCGCCTCGGACGGGAACACTGAAGCTTTCTTT
-	TRBJ2-3	TRBV5-1	-	CASSRTDPSTDTQYF	TGCGCCAGCAGCCGGACAGACCCTAGCACAGATACGCAGTATTTT
-	TRBJ1-5	TRBV7-2	TRBD1	CASSRQGRGNQPQHF	TGTGCCAGCAGCAGACAGGGAAGGGGCAATCAGCCCCAGCATTTT
-	TRBJ1-1	TRBV6-6	-	CASTYVSGTEAFF	TGTGCCAGCACCTATGTATCGGGCACTGAAGCTTTCTTT
once	TRBJ1-1	TRBV29-1	-	CSVEGSAENMNTEAFF	TGCAGCGTTGAAGGTTCGGCAGAGAACATGAACACTGAAGCTTTCTTT
-	TRBJ1-1	TRBV5-5	TRBD1	CASSSRDSRTEAFF	TGTGCCAGCAGCTCCCGGGACAGTCGGACTGAAGCTTTCTTT
-	TRBJ1-5	TRBV27	TRBD1	CASSGTGYNQPQHF	TGTGCCAGCTCCGGGACAGGGTACAATCAGCCCCAGCATTTT
-	TRBJ2-3	TRBV2	TRBD2	CASKLAGGTDTQYF	TGTGCCAGCAAACTAGCGGGAGGAACAGATACGCAGTATTTT
-	TRBJ1-3	TRBV5-6	-	CASSFSARGNTIYF	TGTGCCAGCAGCTTCAGTGCTCGAGGAAACACCATATATTTT
few	TRBJ1-1	TRBV9	-	CASSAQVGANTEAFF	TGTGCCAGCAGCGCCCAAGTGGGAGCGAACACTGAAGCTTTCTTT
-	TRBJ2-5	TRBV7-7	TRBD2	CASSSGVAGEGETQYF	TGTGCCAGCAGCTCCGGGGTAGCGGGAGAGGGAGAGACCCAGTACTTC